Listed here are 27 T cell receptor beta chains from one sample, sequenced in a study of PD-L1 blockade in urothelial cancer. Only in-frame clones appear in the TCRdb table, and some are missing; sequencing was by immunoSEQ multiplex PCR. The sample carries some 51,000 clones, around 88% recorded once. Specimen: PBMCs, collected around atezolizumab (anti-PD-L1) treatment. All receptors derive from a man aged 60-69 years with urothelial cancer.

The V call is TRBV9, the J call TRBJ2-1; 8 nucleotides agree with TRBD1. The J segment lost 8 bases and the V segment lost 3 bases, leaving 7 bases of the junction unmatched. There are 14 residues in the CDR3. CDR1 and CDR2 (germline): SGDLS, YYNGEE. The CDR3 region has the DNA TGTGCCAGCAGCGCCTGGACAGGGTCGGATGAGCAGTTCTTC. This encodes CASSAWTGSDEQFF.

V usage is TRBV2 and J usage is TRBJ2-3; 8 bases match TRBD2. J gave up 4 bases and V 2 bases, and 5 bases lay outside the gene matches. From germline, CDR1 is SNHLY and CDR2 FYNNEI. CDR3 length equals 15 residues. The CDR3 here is CASSELAGWADTQYF. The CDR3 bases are TGTGCCAGCAGTGAATTAGCGGGATGGGCAGATACGCAGTATTTT.

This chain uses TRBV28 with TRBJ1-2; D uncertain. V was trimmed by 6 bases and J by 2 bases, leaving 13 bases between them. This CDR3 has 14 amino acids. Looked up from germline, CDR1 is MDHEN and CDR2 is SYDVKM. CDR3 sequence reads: CASRLAVLNYGYTF. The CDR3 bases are TGTGCCAGCAGATTGGCAGTACTAAACTATGGCTACACCTTC.

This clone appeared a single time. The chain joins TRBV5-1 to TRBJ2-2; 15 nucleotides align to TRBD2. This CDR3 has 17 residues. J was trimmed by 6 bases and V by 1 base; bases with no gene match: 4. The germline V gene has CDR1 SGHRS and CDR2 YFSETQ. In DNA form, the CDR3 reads TGCGCCAGCAGCTTGAGGACTAGCGGGGGGGCCGCCGGGGAGCTGTTTTTT. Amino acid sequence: CASSLRTSGGAAGELFF.

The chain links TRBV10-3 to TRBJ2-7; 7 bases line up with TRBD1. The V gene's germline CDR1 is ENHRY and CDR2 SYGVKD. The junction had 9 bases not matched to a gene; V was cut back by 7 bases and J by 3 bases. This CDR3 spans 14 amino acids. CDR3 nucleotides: TGTGCCATCACCTCAAGAGGGGGCAGCTACGAGCAGTACTTC. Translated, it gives CAITSRGGSYEQYF.

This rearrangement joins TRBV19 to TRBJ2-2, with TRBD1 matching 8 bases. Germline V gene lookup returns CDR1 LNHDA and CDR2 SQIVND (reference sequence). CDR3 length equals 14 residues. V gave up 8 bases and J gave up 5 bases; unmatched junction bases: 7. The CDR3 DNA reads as TGTGCCAGTCAGGGGGCAGGAGAGACCGGGGAGCTGTTTTTT. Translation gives CASQGAGETGELFF.

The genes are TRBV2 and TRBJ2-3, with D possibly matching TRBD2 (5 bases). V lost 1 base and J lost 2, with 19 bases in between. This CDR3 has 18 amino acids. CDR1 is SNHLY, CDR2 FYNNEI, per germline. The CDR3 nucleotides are TGTGCCAGCAGTGAAGGGGTGAGGAGGACTGCCCCCACAGATACGCAGTATTTT. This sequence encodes CASSEGVRRTAPTDTQYF. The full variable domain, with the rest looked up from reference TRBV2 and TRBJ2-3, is EPEVTQTPSHQVTQMGQEVILRCVPISNHLYFYWYRQILGQKVEFLVSFYNNEISEKSEIFDDQFSVERPDGSNFTLKIRSTKLEDSAMYFCASSEGVRRTAPTDTQYFGPGTRLTVL.

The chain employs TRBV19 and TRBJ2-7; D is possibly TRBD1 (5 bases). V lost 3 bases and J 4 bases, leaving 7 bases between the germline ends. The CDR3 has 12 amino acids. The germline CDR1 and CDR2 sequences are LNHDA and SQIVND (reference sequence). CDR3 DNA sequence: TGTGCCAGTAGTATTAGGGGTTACGAGCAGTACTTC. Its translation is CASSIRGYEQYF.

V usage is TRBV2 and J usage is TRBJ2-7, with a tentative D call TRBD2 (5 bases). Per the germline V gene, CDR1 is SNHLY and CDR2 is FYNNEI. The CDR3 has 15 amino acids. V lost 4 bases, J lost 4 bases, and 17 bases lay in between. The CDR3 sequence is CASSATSRGFYEQYF. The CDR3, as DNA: TGTGCCAGCAGTGCAACCTCGAGAGGGTTTTACGAGCAGTACTTC. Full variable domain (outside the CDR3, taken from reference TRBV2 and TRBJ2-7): EPEVTQTPSHQVTQMGQEVILRCVPISNHLYFYWYRQILGQKVEFLVSFYNNEISEKSEIFDDQFSVERPDGSNFTLKIRSTKLEDSAMYFCASSATSRGFYEQYFGPGTRLTVT.

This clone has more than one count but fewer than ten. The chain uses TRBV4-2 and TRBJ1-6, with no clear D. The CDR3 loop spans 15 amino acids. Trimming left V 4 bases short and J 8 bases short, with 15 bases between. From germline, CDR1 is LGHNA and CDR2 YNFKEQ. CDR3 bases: TGTGCCAGCAGCCGGGTAAAAGGAAGCGATTCACCCCTCCACTTT. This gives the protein CASSRVKGSDSPLHF.

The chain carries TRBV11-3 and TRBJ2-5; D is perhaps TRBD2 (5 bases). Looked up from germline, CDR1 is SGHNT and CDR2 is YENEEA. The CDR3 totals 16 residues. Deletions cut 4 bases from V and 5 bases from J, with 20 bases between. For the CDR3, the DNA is TGTGCCAGCAGCTCTCTTTGGGGTGCTAGCACTGAGACCCAGTACTTC. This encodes CASSSLWGASTETQYF.

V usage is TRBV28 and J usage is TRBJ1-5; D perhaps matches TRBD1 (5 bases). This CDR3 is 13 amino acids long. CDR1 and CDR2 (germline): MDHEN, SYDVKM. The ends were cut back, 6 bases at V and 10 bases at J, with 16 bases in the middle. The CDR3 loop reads CASRPSDRFPQHF. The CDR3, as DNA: TGTGCCAGCAGACCGTCAGACAGATTCCCCCAGCATTTT.

The chain's CDR3 is CAISAGGRADTQYF. For the CDR3, the DNA is TGTGCCATCAGTGCAGGGGGTCGAGCAGATACGCAGTATTTT. This sequence joins TRBV10-3 and TRBJ2-3; 7 bases map to TRBD1. The CDR3 length is 14 residues. Unmatched junction bases numbered 5, after V lost 4 bases and J lost 4 bases. Germline V gene lookup returns CDR1 ENHRY and CDR2 SYGVKD.

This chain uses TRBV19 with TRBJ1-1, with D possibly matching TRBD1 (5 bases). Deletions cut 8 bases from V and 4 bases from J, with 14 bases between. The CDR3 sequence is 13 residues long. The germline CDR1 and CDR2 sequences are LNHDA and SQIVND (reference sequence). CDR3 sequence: CASRRLGVTEAFF. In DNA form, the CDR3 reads TGTGCCAGTCGGCGGTTAGGGGTCACTGAAGCTTTCTTT.

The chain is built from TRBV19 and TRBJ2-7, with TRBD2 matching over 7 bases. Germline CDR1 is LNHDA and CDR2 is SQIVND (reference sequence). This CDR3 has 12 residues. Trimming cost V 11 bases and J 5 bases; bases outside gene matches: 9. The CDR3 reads CAVGRGVDEQYF. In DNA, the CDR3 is TGTGCCGTAGGACGGGGGGTAGACGAGCAGTACTTC.

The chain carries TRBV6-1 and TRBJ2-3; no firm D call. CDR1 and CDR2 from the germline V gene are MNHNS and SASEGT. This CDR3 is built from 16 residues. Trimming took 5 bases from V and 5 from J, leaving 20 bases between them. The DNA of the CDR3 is TGTGCCAGCAGTCAAGGACCCGCTGAGGTCAAAGATACGCAGTATTTT. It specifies CASSQGPAEVKDTQYF.

CDR3 in amino acids: CASSQESGGITEAFF. The CDR3 DNA follows: TGCGCCAGCAGCCAAGAGAGTGGGGGGATTACTGAAGCTTTCTTT. The J gene is TRBJ1-1, the V gene TRBV4-1; D is possibly TRBD1 (5 bases). Between the trimmed V and J ends, which lost 0 bases and 5 bases, there was a span of 13 bases. The length of the CDR3 is 15 residues. Germline CDR1 and CDR2: MGHRA and YSYEKL.

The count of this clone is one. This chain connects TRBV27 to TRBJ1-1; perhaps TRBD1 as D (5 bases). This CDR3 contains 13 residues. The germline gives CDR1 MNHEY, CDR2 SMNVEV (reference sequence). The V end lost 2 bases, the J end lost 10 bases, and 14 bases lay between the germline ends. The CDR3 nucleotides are TGTGCCAGCAGTTTAGATTCCCCAGGGCGAGCTTTCTTT. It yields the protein CASSLDSPGRAFF.

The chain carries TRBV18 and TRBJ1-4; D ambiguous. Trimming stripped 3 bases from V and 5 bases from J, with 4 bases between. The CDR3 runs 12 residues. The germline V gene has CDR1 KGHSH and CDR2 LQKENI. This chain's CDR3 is CASSPENEKLFF. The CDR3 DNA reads TGTGCCAGCTCACCCGAGAATGAAAAACTGTTTTTT.

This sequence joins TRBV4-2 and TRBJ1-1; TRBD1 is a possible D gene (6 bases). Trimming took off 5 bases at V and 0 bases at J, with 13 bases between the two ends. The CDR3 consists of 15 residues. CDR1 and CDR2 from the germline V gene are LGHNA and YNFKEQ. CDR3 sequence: CASSAGGRVNTEAFF. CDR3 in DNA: TGTGCCAGCAGCGCGGGGGGGCGGGTGAACACTGAAGCTTTCTTT.

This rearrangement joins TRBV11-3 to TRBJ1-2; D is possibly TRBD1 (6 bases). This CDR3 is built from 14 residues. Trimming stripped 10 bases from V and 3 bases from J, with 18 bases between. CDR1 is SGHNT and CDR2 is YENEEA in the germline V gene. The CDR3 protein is CAITNKQGHYGYTF. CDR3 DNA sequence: TGTGCCATCACAAACAAACAGGGTCACTATGGCTACACCTTC.

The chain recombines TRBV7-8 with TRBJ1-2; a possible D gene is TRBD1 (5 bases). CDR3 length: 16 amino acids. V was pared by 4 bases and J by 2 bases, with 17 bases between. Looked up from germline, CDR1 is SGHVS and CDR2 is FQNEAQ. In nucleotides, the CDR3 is TGTGCCAGCAGCTATGATGACTGGGGCGGAAACTATGGCTACACCTTC. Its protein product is CASSYDDWGGNYGYTF.

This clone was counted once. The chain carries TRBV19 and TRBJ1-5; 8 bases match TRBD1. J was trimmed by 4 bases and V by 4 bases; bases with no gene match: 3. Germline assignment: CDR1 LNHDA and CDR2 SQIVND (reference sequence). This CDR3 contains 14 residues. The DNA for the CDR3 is TGTGCCAGTAGTACCAGACAGGGGAATCAGCCCCAGCATTTT. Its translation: CASSTRQGNQPQHF. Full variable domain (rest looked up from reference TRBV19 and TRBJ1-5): DGGITQSPKYLFRKEGQNVTLSCEQNLNHDAMYWYRQDPGQGLRLIYYSQIVNDFQKGDIAEGYSVSREKKESFPLTVTSAQKNPTAFYLCASSTRQGNQPQHFGDGTRLSIL.

Written as DNA, the CDR3 is TGTGCCAGCCGACAACAGGGTGATGAAAAACTGTTTTTT. Its translation: CASRQQGDEKLFF. The V and J genes are TRBV27 and TRBJ1-4; the D gene is possibly TRBD1 (6 bases). V was shortened by 8 bases and J by 6 bases, with 13 bases between the two germline ends. Per germline, CDR1 MNHEY and CDR2 SMNVEV (reference sequence). The CDR3 totals 13 residues.

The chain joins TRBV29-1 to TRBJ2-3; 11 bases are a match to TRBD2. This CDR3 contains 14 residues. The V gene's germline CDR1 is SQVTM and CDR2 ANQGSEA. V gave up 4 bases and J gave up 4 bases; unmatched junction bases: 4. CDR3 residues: CSVALAGGADTQYF. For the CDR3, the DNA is TGCAGCGTTGCCCTAGCGGGAGGTGCAGATACGCAGTATTTT.

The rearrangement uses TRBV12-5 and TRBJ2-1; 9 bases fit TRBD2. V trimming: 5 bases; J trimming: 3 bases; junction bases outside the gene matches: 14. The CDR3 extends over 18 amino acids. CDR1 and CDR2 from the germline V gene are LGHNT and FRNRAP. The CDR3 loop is CASGRLAGPNIVYNEQFF. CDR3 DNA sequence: TGTGCTAGTGGTCGGCTAGCGGGGCCCAACATCGTCTACAATGAGCAGTTCTTC.

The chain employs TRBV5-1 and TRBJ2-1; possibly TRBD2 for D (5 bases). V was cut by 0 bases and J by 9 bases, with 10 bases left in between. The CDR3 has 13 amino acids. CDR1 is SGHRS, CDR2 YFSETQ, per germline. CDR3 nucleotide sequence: TGCGCCAGCAGCTTGGTGCGGGTAGCTGAGCAGTTCTTC. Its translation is CASSLVRVAEQFF.